The 14 T cell receptor beta chains below were found in one sample sequenced in a study of blood T cell repertoires in COVID-19. Generated by immunoSEQ multiplex PCR, the TCRdb table keeps only in-frame clones and is missing some. Of roughly 420,000 clones in the sample, 88% were seen once. Sequenced input: PBMCs or T cells enriched from blood (not recorded which). The receptors derive from a woman in her twenties or thirties with acute COVID-19.

The CDR3 sequence is CASKAGEQFF. The DNA for the CDR3 is TGTGCCAGCAAGGCAGGTGAGCAGTTCTTC. The rearrangement uses TRBV2 and TRBJ2-1, with unresolved D. Trimming left V 7 bases short and J 9 bases short, with 7 bases between. The CDR3 runs 10 residues. From germline, CDR1 is SNHLY and CDR2 FYNNEI.

Concerning this clone itself: Given the absence of the conserved phenylalanine or tryptophan at the CDR3 end, a read error is likely. The limits of the CDR3 on the DNA are not certain, so only TCRdb's listed CDR3 is given. This chain links TRBV20-1 with TRBJ1-1; the listed D gene, TRBD1, was not tested against the DNA. The CDR3 numbers 15 amino acids, ends counted. CDR1 and CDR2 (germline): DFQATT, SNEGSKA (reference sequence). The CDR3: CSASPPGTATGIGFG.

This sequence joins TRBV4-2 and TRBJ2-1, with D unresolved. This CDR3 region has 12 residues. Germline V gene data show CDR1 as LGHNA and CDR2 as YNFKEQ. Trimming shortened V by 4 bases and J by 9 bases, and 10 bases separated the two germline ends. The CDR3 DNA reads TGTGCCAGCAGCCCCGGAGACGGTGAGCAGTTCTTC. Its protein is CASSPGDGEQFF.

J is TRBJ1-5 and V is TRBV29-1; D uncertain. Looked up from germline, CDR1 is SQVTM and CDR2 is ANQGSEA. This CDR3 is built from 11 residues. V was clipped by 4 bases and J by 6 bases, with 7 bases between them. The chain's CDR3 is CSVGHTQPQHF. The CDR3, as DNA: TGCAGCGTTGGTCACACTCAGCCCCAGCATTTT.

V usage is TRBV6-5 and J usage is TRBJ1-1, with 9 positions matching TRBD1. The V segment lost 4 bases and the J segment 6 bases; nucleotides outside the gene matches: 12. This CDR3 is 16 amino acids long. CDR1 and CDR2 (germline): MNHEY, SVGAGI. CDR3 protein: CASSSAEGQGIAEAFF. In DNA, the CDR3 is TGTGCCAGCAGTTCCGCCGAGGGACAGGGAATAGCTGAAGCTTTCTTT.

This chain connects TRBV12-3 or TRBV12-4 to TRBJ2-7, with D hard to call. The V gene lost 1 base and the J gene lost 7 bases, with 11 bases spanning the gap. CDR3 size: 13 residues. The CDR3 sequence is CASSLGAGGEQYF. The CDR3, as DNA: TGTGCCAGCAGTTTAGGTGCAGGTGGGGAGCAGTACTTC.

The rearrangement uses TRBV6-5 and TRBJ1-1, with TRBD1 identical over 7 bases. In germline, CDR1 is MNHEY, CDR2 SVGAGI. CDR3 length: 13 residues. Germline trimming cut 10 bases from V and 1 base from J; bases unmatched to any gene: 6. The CDR3 loop is CATSWDRNTEAFF. For the CDR3, the DNA is TGTGCCACCTCTTGGGACAGGAACACTGAAGCTTTCTTT.

This chain links TRBV3-1 (or the pseudogene TRBV3-2) with TRBJ1-2, with D uncertain. The CDR3 has 15 amino acids. The germline V and J ends were trimmed by 1 base and 0 bases, with 9 bases remaining between them. Germline V gene sequence: CDR1 LGHDT, CDR2 YNNKEL (reference sequence). CDR3 sequence (DNA): TGTGCCAGCAGCCAAGGGGCAGCTACTAACTATGGCTACACCTTC. Encoded protein: CASSQGAATNYGYTF.

The chain links TRBV7-9 to TRBJ1-1; the D gene is possibly TRBD1 (5 bases). Per germline, CDR1 SEHNR and CDR2 FQNEAQ (reference sequence). V shed 0 bases and J shed 2 bases, with 16 bases lying between them. The CDR3 runs 17 residues. The chain's CDR3 is CASSLARVGIYNTEAFF. DNA of the CDR3: TGTGCCAGCAGCTTAGCCAGGGTGGGAATTTACAACACTGAAGCTTTCTTT.

This clone was seen a few times. This rearrangement joins TRBV18 to TRBJ1-1, with a tentative D call TRBD1 (5 bases). CDR1 KGHSH and CDR2 LQKENI come from the germline V gene. The CDR3 is 11 residues long. The germline V and J ends were trimmed by 6 bases and 6 bases, with 8 bases remaining between them. CDR3 coding DNA: TGTGCCAGCTCGGGGGGGTCTGAAGCTTTCTTT. Translation: CASSGGSEAFF. Complete variable domain (other parts from reference TRBV18 and TRBJ1-1): NAGVMQNPRHLVRRRGQEARLRCSPMKGHSHVYWYRQLPEEGLKFMVYLQKENIIDESGMPKERFSAEFPKEGPSILRIQQVVRGDSAAYFCASSGGSEAFFGQGTRLTVV.

This clone came up once. The V and J genes are TRBV18 and TRBJ1-2, with D perhaps TRBD1 (6 bases). The CDR3 is 14 residues long. Germline V gives CDR1 KGHSH, CDR2 LQKENI. The V gene lost 2 bases and the J gene lost 7 bases, with 14 bases spanning the gap. CDR3 amino acids: CASSPIQGLGGYTF. CDR3 DNA: TGTGCCAGCTCACCAATTCAGGGGTTGGGTGGCTACACCTTC.

J is TRBJ1-1 and V is TRBV27; 8 nucleotides match TRBD1. CDR3 length: 13 residues. The J segment lost 6 bases and the V segment lost 6 bases, leaving 6 bases of the junction unmatched. CDR1 and CDR2 from the germline V gene are MNHEY and SMNVEV (reference sequence). The CDR3 coding sequence is TGTGCCAGCAGCACAGGGGGGAGGGCTGAAGCTTTCTTT. Translation gives CASSTGGRAEAFF.

The gene calls are TRBV5-6 and TRBJ2-3, with TRBD2 matching 10 bases. Germline CDR1 is SGHDT and CDR2 is YYEEEE. This CDR3 is built from 15 residues. V dropped 5 bases and J dropped 2; count of bases not matched to a gene: 5. In nucleotides, the CDR3 is TGTGCCAGCAGACCGGGACTAGCGTTCACAGATACGCAGTATTTT. Encoded protein: CASRPGLAFTDTQYF. Supplemented by reference TRBV5-6 and TRBJ2-3, the full variable domain reads DAGVTQSPTHLIKTRGQQVTLRCSPKSGHDTVSWYQQALGQGPQFIFQYYEEEERQRGNFPDRFSGHQFPNYSSELNVNALLLGDSALYLCASRPGLAFTDTQYFGPGTRLTVL.

The rearrangement joins TRBV4-1 to TRBJ1-4; D perhaps matches TRBD1 (6 bases). CDR1 MGHRA and CDR2 YSYEKL come from the germline V gene. The CDR3 totals 16 residues. V lost 4 bases to trimming and J lost 2 bases, with 14 bases between them. The CDR3 DNA reads as TGCGCCAGCAGCCGCCCCCGGGGGGCGACTAATGAAAAACTGTTTTTT. Its protein product is CASSRPRGATNEKLFF.